Listed below are T cell receptor beta chains from one sample, sequenced in a study of T cells in Graves' hyperthyroidism and ophthalmopathy. TCRdb passed the multiplex PCR reads through MiXCR, listing each CDR3 protein once. The table has roughly 700,000 distinct CDR3 sequences, 14% seen once. Sequenced material: blood. Source of these receptors: a woman in her late teens or twenties with Graves' hyperthyroidism. Each CDR3 is given with its conserved first and last residue. The D gene is left open where the match is weak. A clone size is listed for some rows: how often the clone was seen (once, few, many), or a class if it is expanded.

abundance	v_gene	d_gene	j_gene	CDR3nt	CDR3aa
-	TRBV28	-	TRBJ2-3	TGTGCCAGCGGGACTTGGGACAGCACAGATACGCAGTATTTT	CASGTWDSTDTQYF
few	TRBV19	-	TRBJ1-1	TGTGCCAGTAGTATGACTCGTCAGGTCAACACTGAAGCTTTCTTT	CASSMTRQVNTEAFF
-	TRBV10-1	TRBD2	TRBJ2-1	TGCGCCAGCAGCAACTTTCTAGCGGGAGGGAATCAGCAGTTCTTC	CASSNFLAGGNQQFF
-	TRBV29-1	TRBD2	TRBJ2-1	TGCAGCGTTGATCCCGCGGGAGGGGTCAGTGAGCAGTTCTTC	CSVDPAGGVSEQFF
many	TRBV11-2	-	TRBJ2-7	TGTGCCAGCAGCTTAGACTGGGGACCGATATACGAGCAGTACTTC	CASSLDWGPIYEQYF
many	TRBV20-1	TRBD1	TRBJ1-2	TGCAGTGCTCTCGCTCGACAGGGCCGCGGCTACACCTTC	CSALARQGRGYTF
-	TRBV4-1	TRBD2	TRBJ2-1	TGCGCCAGCAGCCAAGTTAGCCGGGGGGGCAATGAGCAGTTCTTC	CASSQVSRGGNEQFF
-	TRBV6-2/TRBV6-3	-	TRBJ1-6	TGTGCCAGCACTGTGGGGCGGCAGCAAAATTCACCCCTCCACTTT	CASTVGRQQNSPLHF
many	TRBV27	TRBD2	TRBJ2-3	TGTGCCAGCAGGACCCTAGGCGGGAGGGAGGAAGATACGCAGTATTTT	CASRTLGGREEDTQYF
few	TRBV12-5	-	TRBJ2-1	TGTGCTAGTGGTCAACAGAAAAATGAGCAGTTCTTC	CASGQQKNEQFF
many	TRBV20-1	TRBD1	TRBJ1-5	TGCAGTGCTGGTCCGACAGGGGTTCAGCCCCAGCATTTT	CSAGPTGVQPQHF
many	TRBV5-1	-	TRBJ2-7	TGCGCCAGCAGCTTACAAGAGGGGCCGTACGAGCAGTACTTC	CASSLQEGPYEQYF
-	TRBV7-9	TRBD2	TRBJ2-3	TGTGCCAGCAGCGGGGAAAGACTAGCGGCAACAGATACGCAGTATTTT	CASSGERLAATDTQYF
many	TRBV29-1	TRBD2	TRBJ2-3	TGCAGCGTTCAACGGACTAGCGGGAGGGCAGATACGCAGTATTTT	CSVQRTSGRADTQYF
many	TRBV30	-	TRBJ2-5	TGTGCCTGGAGTCTAGGTTCCGAGACCCAGTACTTC	CAWSLGSETQYF
-	TRBV20-1	TRBD2	TRBJ2-1	TGCAGTGCTAGTGGACTAGCGGGAGTGGACAATGAGCAGTTCTTC	CSASGLAGVDNEQFF
few	TRBV29-1	-	TRBJ2-5	TGCAGCGTTGACAGATTTGGACAAGAGACCCAGTACTTC	CSVDRFGQETQYF
-	TRBV20-1	TRBD2	TRBJ2-1	TGCAGTGTAAGGCTAGCGGGAGCGGAGCGGTACAATGAGCAGTTCTTC	CSVRLAGAERYNEQFF
many	TRBV16	TRBD1	TRBJ1-5	TGTGCCAGCAGCTGGAAGTGGGACAGGGATCAGCCCCAGCATTTT	CASSWKWDRDQPQHF
many	TRBV28	-	TRBJ1-2	TGTGCCAGCAACGCCCCGGACCGGGACGGATTCAATGGCTACACCTTC	CASNAPDRDGFNGYTF
many	TRBV28	TRBD1	TRBJ2-7	TGTGCCAGCAGTGCTCACACCCCTTTTGGACAGGGGTTCTACGAGCAGTACTTC	CASSAHTPFGQGFYEQYF
-	TRBV4-1	TRBD2	TRBJ2-3	TGCGCCAGCAGCCAAGACCCAGCGGGAGCGGCAGATACGCAGTATTTT	CASSQDPAGAADTQYF
many	TRBV18	TRBD1	TRBJ2-4	TGTGCCAGCCGTAGACAGGGCCCTGCCAAAAACATTCAGTACTTC	CASRRQGPAKNIQYF
few	TRBV6-2/TRBV6-3	TRBD2	TRBJ2-3	TGTGCCAGCAGCCCGGGACTAGCGTTCACAGATACGCAGTATTTT	CASSPGLAFTDTQYF
many	TRBV10-3	TRBD2	TRBJ2-7	TGTGCCATCAGTGCCGGCGGGAGGTACGAGCAGTACTTC	CAISAGGRYEQYF
-	TRBV2	-	TRBJ2-2	TGTGCCACCTACACCGGGGAGCTGTTTTTT	CATYTGELFF
-	TRBV6-1	TRBD1	TRBJ1-2	TGTGCCAGCAGAAATACAGGGGGCGGATACTATGGCTACACCTTC	CASRNTGGGYYGYTF
many	TRBV30	-	TRBJ1-5	TGTGCCTGGAGTAAGCAGGCAGGCGATCAGCCCCAGCATTTT	CAWSKQAGDQPQHF
few	TRBV2	TRBD1	TRBJ2-4	TGTGCCAGGTCCCGGGACAGGGGAAACATTCAGTACTTC	CARSRDRGNIQYF
few	TRBV20-1	TRBD1	TRBJ1-6	TGCAGTGCTGCAGGGGGGACCGAATGGGTGTCACCCCTCCACTTT	CSAAGGTEWVSPLHF
many	TRBV6-6	TRBD2	TRBJ2-1	TGTGCCAGCAGTTACCCTCCAGCGGTAGCGGGGTACAATGAGCAGTTCTTC	CASSYPPAVAGYNEQFF
many	TRBV2	-	TRBJ2-3	TGTGCCAGCGGTAGGGGGGTTGAGACGCAGTATTTT	CASGRGVETQYF
-	TRBV6-1	TRBD1	TRBJ2-1	TGTGCCAGCAGCCGACAGGGGCGGAATGAGCAGTTCTTC	CASSRQGRNEQFF